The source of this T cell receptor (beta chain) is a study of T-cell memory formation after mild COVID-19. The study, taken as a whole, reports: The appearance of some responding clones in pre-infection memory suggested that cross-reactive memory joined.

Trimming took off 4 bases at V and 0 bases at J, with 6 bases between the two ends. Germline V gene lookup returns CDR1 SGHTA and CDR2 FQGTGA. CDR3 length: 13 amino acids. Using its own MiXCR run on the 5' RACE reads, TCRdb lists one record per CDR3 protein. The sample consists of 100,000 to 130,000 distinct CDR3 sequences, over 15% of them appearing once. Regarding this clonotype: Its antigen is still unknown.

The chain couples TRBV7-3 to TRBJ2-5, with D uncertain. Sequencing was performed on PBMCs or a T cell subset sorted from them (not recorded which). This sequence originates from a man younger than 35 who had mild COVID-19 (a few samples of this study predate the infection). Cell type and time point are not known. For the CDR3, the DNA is TGTGCCAGCAGCTCACTCAACCAAGAGACCCAGTACTTC. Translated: CASSSLNQETQYF.